The rows below give T cell receptor beta chains drawn from one sample of a study of response to subunit inactivated influenza vaccine. A single record per CDR3 protein comes from TCRdb applying MiXCR to the RT-PCR reads. The top ten clones hold 2.5% to 3.5% of a sample with 500,000 to 600,000 distinct CDR3 sequences, about 15% of them seen once. Sequencing used CD4+ T cells sorted from PBMCs, obtained roughly 24 months after vaccination. The receptor source for this set is a man between 50 and 69 years old who received an inactivated influenza vaccine. Each CDR3 is given with its conserved first and last residue. Fields, in order: clone size, D gene, J gene, V gene, CDR3 protein, CDR3 DNA. D genes are given only for firm matches. Clone size is shown for a subset of rows, as once, few, many or a class of expanded clone.

size: .; D: .; J: TRBJ2-2; V: TRBV6-1; CDR3: CASWAYEDKPGELFF; DNA: TGTGCCAGCTGGGCCTACGAGGATAAACCCGGGGAGCTGTTTTTT
size: .; D: .; J: TRBJ2-5; V: TRBV6-5; CDR3: CASSYSAGSGETQYF; DNA: TGTGCCAGCAGTTACTCGGCAGGGAGTGGGGAGACCCAGTACTTC
size: .; D: .; J: TRBJ2-7; V: TRBV7-9; CDR3: CASRLGHHEQYF; DNA: TGTGCCAGCAGACTTGGACACCACGAGCAGTACTTC
size: .; D: .; J: TRBJ2-7; V: TRBV20-1; CDR3: CSATRGIGYEQYF; DNA: TGCAGTGCTACGCGCGGGATCGGCTACGAGCAGTACTTC
size: .; D: TRBD2; J: TRBJ2-2; V: TRBV20-1; CDR3: CSASQRGGLANTGELFF; DNA: TGCAGTGCTTCCCAACGGGGGGGACTAGCGAACACCGGGGAGCTGTTTTTT
size: .; D: .; J: TRBJ2-7; V: TRBV29-1; CDR3: CSVFKPGRTEQYF; DNA: TGCAGCGTTTTCAAACCTGGGCGGACCGAGCAGTACTTC
size: .; D: TRBD2; J: TRBJ2-7; V: TRBV5-5; CDR3: CASSPRAGVSYEQYF; DNA: TGTGCCAGCAGCCCAAGGGCGGGAGTATCCTACGAGCAGTACTTC
size: many; D: .; J: TRBJ1-1; V: TRBV19; CDR3: CASTDRTTEAFF; DNA: TGTGCCAGCACCGACAGGACCACTGAAGCTTTCTTT
size: .; D: .; J: TRBJ2-4; V: TRBV15; CDR3: CATSRGPRSNIQYF; DNA: TGTGCCACCAGCAGAGGACCCCGTTCGAACATTCAGTACTTC
size: few; D: .; J: TRBJ1-4; V: TRBV9; CDR3: CASSANTGRASQKLFF; DNA: TGTGCCAGCAGCGCAAATACAGGGCGCGCTTCCCAAAAACTGTTTTTT
size: few; D: TRBD2; J: TRBJ2-1; V: TRBV2; CDR3: CASRRSASGTYNEQFF; DNA: TGTGCCAGCAGAAGGTCGGCTAGCGGTACCTACAATGAGCAGTTCTTC
size: few; D: TRBD1; J: TRBJ2-3; V: TRBV11-2; CDR3: CASSRDRGLTDTQYF; DNA: TGTGCCAGCAGCCGGGACAGGGGCCTCACAGATACGCAGTATTTT
size: .; D: .; J: TRBJ2-7; V: TRBV3-1; CDR3: CASSQDRGQWGQYF; DNA: TGTGCCAGCAGCCAAGATCGCGGACAGTGGGGGCAGTACTTC
size: few; D: .; J: TRBJ2-7; V: TRBV5-1; CDR3: CASSFMGSTYEQYF; DNA: TGCGCCAGCAGCTTCATGGGCAGTACCTACGAGCAGTACTTC
size: .; D: TRBD2; J: TRBJ2-7; V: TRBV29-1; CDR3: CSVEWSGGGYEQYF; DNA: TGCAGCGTTGAGTGGAGCGGGGGTGGGTACGAGCAGTACTTC
size: .; D: .; J: TRBJ2-7; V: TRBV16; CDR3: CASSQSGQFEQYF; DNA: TGTGCCAGCAGCCAATCGGGGCAGTTCGAGCAGTACTTC
size: .; D: .; J: TRBJ1-1; V: TRBV20-1; CDR3: CSAADSPNTEAFF; DNA: TGCAGTGCTGCCGACAGCCCGAACACTGAAGCTTTCTTT
size: .; D: TRBD2; J: TRBJ2-1; V: TRBV5-1; CDR3: CASSFSAGGRFGEQFF; DNA: TGCGCCAGCAGCTTTTCAGCGGGGGGGCGGTTTGGTGAGCAGTTCTTC
size: .; D: .; J: TRBJ2-5; V: TRBV12-3/TRBV12-4; CDR3: CASSLALAQTQYF; DNA: TGTGCCAGCAGTTTAGCCCTTGCACAGACCCAGTACTTC
size: .; D: TRBD2; J: TRBJ2-1; V: TRBV20-1; CDR3: CSARTTLAGRSSYNEQFF; DNA: TGCAGTGCTAGAACCACGCTAGCGGGACGGAGCTCCTACAATGAGCAGTTCTTC
size: few; D: TRBD1; J: TRBJ2-2; V: TRBV12-3/TRBV12-4; CDR3: CASIGTGFSGELFF; DNA: TGTGCCAGCATCGGGACAGGGTTTAGCGGGGAGCTGTTTTTT
size: many; D: .; J: TRBJ1-1; V: TRBV10-3; CDR3: CAISVGGNMNTEAFF; DNA: TGTGCCATCAGTGTGGGGGGCAACATGAACACTGAAGCTTTCTTT
size: many; D: .; J: TRBJ1-1; V: TRBV12-3/TRBV12-4; CDR3: CASSHRGRGEAFF; DNA: TGTGCCAGCAGTCACCGGGGCCGGGGGGAAGCTTTCTTT
size: few; D: .; J: TRBJ2-2; V: TRBV7-8; CDR3: CASSLEQGRTGELFF; DNA: TGTGCCAGCAGCTTAGAACAGGGGAGGACCGGGGAGCTGTTTTTT
size: .; D: TRBD1; J: TRBJ2-2; V: TRBV2; CDR3: CASNQQGATGELFF; DNA: TGTGCCAGCAATCAACAGGGGGCTACCGGGGAGCTGTTTTTT